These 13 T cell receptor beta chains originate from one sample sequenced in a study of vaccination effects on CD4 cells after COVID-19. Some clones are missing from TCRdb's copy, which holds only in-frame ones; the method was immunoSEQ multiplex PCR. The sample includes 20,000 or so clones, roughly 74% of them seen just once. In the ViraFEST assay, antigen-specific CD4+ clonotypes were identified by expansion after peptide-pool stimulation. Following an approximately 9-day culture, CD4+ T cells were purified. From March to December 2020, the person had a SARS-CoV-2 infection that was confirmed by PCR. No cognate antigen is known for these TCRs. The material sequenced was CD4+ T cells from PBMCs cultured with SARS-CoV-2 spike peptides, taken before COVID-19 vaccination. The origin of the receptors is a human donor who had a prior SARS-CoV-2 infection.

The CDR3 DNA reads as TGTGCCAGCAGCTTAGAGAAGACTAGCACAGATACGCAGTATTTT. This gives the protein CASSLEKTSTDTQYF. V usage is TRBV7-9 and J usage is TRBJ2-3; D is ambiguous. V was cut by 1 base and J by 0 bases, with 8 bases left in between. The CDR3 contains 15 residues. Germline-derived CDR1 and CDR2 are SEHNR and FQNEAQ (reference sequence).

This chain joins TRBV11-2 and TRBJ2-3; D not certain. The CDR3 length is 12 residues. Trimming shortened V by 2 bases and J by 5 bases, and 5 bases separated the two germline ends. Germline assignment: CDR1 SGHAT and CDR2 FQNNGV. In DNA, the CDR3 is TGTGCCAGCAGCTTAACGGGAGATACGCAGTATTTT. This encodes CASSLTGDTQYF.

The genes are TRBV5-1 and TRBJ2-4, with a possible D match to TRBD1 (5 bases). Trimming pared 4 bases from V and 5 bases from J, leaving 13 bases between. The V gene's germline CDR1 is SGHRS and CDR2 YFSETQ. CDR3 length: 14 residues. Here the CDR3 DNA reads TGCGCCAGCAGCCAATCCGCGACAGAAAACATTCAGTACTTC. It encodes CASSQSATENIQYF.

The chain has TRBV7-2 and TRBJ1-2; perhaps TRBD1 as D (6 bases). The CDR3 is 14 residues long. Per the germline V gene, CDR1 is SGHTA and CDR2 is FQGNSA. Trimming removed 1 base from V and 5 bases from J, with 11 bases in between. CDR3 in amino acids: CASSLDGGWYGYTF. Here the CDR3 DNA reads TGTGCCAGCAGCTTAGATGGGGGCTGGTATGGCTACACCTTC.

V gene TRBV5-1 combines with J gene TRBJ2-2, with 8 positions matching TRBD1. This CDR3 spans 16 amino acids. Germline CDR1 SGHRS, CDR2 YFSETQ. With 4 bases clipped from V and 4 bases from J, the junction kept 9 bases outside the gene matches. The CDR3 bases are TGCGCCAGCAGCACCTCAGGGGGCACGGGCACCGGGGAGCTGTTTTTT. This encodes CASSTSGGTGTGELFF.

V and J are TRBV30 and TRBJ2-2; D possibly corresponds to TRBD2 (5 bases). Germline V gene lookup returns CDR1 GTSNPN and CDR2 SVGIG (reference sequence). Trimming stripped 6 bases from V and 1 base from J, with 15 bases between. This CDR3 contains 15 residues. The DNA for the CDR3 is TGTGCCTGTCGACCGGGGTCTAAGAACACCGGGGAGCTGTTTTTT. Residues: CACRPGSKNTGELFF.

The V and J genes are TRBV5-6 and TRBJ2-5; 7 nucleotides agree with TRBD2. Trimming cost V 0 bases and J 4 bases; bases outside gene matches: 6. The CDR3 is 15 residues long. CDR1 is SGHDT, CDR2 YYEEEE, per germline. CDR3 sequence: CASSLVSGGGETQYF. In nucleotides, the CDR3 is TGTGCCAGCAGCTTGGTCTCGGGGGGAGGAGAGACCCAGTACTTC.

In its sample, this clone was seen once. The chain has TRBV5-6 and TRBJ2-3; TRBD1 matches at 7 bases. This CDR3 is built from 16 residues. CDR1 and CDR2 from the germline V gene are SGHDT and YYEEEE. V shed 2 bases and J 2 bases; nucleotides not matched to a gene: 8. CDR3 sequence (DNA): TGTGCCAGCAGCTTAGGGCAGGGGGATTACACAGATACGCAGTATTTT. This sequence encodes CASSLGQGDYTDTQYF. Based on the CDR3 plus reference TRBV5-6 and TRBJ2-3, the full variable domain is DAGVTQSPTHLIKTRGQQVTLRCSPKSGHDTVSWYQQALGQGPQFIFQYYEEEERQRGNFPDRFSGHQFPNYSSELNVNALLLGDSALYLCASSLGQGDYTDTQYFGPGTRLTVL.

CDR3 coding DNA: TGTGCCAGCAGCGCCTCGATGACAGGGCCGCACGAGACCCAGTACTTC. Encoded protein: CASSASMTGPHETQYF. The chain has TRBV9 and TRBJ2-5, with 7 positions matching TRBD1. This CDR3 has 16 residues. V shed 3 bases, J shed 5 bases, and the junction held 13 bases outside the gene matches. Per germline, CDR1 SGDLS and CDR2 YYNGEE. Filled out from reference TRBV9 and TRBJ2-5, the complete variable domain reads DSGVTQTPKHLITATGQRVTLRCSPRSGDLSVYWYQQSLDQGLQFLIQYYNGEERAKGNILERFSAQQFPDLHSELNLSSLELGDSALYFCASSASMTGPHETQYFGPGTRLLVL.

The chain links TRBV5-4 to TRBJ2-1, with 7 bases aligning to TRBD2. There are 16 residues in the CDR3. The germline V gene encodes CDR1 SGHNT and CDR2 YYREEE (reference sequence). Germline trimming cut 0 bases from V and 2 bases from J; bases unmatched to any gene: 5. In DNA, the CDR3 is TGTGCCAGCAGCTTGGGTGGTGCGGGAGCCTACAATGAGCAGTTCTTC. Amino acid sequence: CASSLGGAGAYNEQFF.

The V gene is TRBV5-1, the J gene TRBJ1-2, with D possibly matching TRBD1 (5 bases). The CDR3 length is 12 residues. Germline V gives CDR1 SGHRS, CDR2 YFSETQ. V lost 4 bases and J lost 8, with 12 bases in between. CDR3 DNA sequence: TGCGCCAGCAGCCCCCCGGGGGAAGGCTACACCTTC. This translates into CASSPPGEGYTF.

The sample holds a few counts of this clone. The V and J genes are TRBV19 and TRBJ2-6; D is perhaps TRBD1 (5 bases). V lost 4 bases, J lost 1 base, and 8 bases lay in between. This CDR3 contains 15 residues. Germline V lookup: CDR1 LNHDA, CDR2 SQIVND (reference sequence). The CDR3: CASSKTESGANVLTF. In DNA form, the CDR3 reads TGTGCCAGTAGTAAGACAGAATCTGGGGCCAACGTCCTGACTTTC.

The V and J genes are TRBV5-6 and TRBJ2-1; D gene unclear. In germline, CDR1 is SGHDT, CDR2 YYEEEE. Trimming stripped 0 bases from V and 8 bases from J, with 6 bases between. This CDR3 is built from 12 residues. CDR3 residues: CASSLVFDEQFF. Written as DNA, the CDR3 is TGTGCCAGCAGCTTGGTTTTCGATGAGCAGTTCTTC. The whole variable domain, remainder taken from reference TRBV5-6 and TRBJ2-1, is DAGVTQSPTHLIKTRGQQVTLRCSPKSGHDTVSWYQQALGQGPQFIFQYYEEEERQRGNFPDRFSGHQFPNYSSELNVNALLLGDSALYLCASSLVFDEQFFGPGTRLTVL.